This T cell receptor (beta chain) stems from a study of graft-versus-host responses after intestinal transplantation (dated by TCRdb to the early 2020s). Describing the broader study: The transplants that recipients got were multivisceral, liver-intestinal, or isolated intestinal. All recipients received anti-thymocyte globulin induction followed by maintenance tacrolimus and steroids for about three years. After intestinal transplantation, graft-versus-host and host-versus-graft alloreactive T cell clones were followed in the graft, circulation and bone marrow using bulk TCR-beta CDR3 sequencing. Alloreactive clones were identified by sequencing pre-transplant mixed lymphocyte reaction products and comparing these products with unstimulated pre-transplant donor and recipient T cells. The cohort enrolled some 23 intestinal transplant recipients including one retransplant, and a few patients lacking pretransplant specimens were excluded. A peak of at least 4% donor T cells among recipient peripheral blood mononuclear cells was the definition used for donor T cell macrochimerism. Instead of going to the commercial service, samples from a few later patients were sequenced in-house on an Illumina MiSeq and processed with MiXCR.

This clone was picked up a small number of times. The antigen this receptor binds is unknown. There are no base qualities to consult, and no much larger clone falls within one base. What the work shows at the level of the full study, not this receptor alone: Conclusions were limited by the relatively low number and heterogeneity of intestinal transplant patients. In patients with donor T cell macrochimerism, the allografts had high GvH to HvG T cell clonal ratios. Early after transplant, peak levels of circulating GvH clones were associated with declines in HvG clones. GvH clones were detected in recipient bone marrow, and some of these GvH clones were observed earlier in ileal mucosa or blood, consistent with an intestinal mucosal origin.

V loses 0 bases, J loses 4 bases, and the germline ends lie 4 bases apart. CDR1 MNHNS and CDR2 SASEGT are derived from the germline V gene. The CDR3, from cysteine to phenylalanine, totals 13 residues. Solely the CDR3 DNA is kept, with 39 bases framed from the first base. What the time point label conveys for this sample: cells obtained before transplantation from donor or recipient. CD3+CD4+ and CD3+CD8+ populations were FACS-sorted from unstimulated pre-transplant donor and recipient cells taken from spleen or lymph nodes. Library preparation was by the immunoSEQ multiplex PCR assay. In most patients, genomic DNA was isolated using the Qiagen DNeasy Blood and Tissue Kit and sent frozen to Adaptive Biotechnologies for TCR sequencing. Adaptive Biotechnologies carried out high-throughput TCR-beta CDR3 sequencing of genomic DNA for most patients. The study's own analysis went as follows. TCR sequencing data for approximately 17 patients were retrieved from Adaptive's ImmunoSEQ software; three other patients were processed with MiXCR and VDJtools. To correct CD4 versus CD8 sorting errors, any sequence found in both subsets at a frequency ratio below 5:1 was removed. CDR3 nucleotide sequences shared between donor and recipient were removed because the origin of such sequences could not be assigned. To be classed as alloreactive, a clone needed at least 2-fold expansion over unstimulated cells and a minimum CFSE-low frequency of 0.002% (template counts) or 0.001% (read counts). Mappable clones were those detected in sequenced pre-transplant spleen, lymph node, or MLR CFSE-low populations of the donor or recipient. Cumulative frequency of alloreactive clones was calculated as a percentage of all sequences weighted by copy number. This is the immuneACCESS table as TCRdb keeps it, with only in-frame sequences that have V and J called. A part of the clones is gone; compared with another copy, unresolved V genes explain less than half, and the rest is unexplained. V and J calls and clone size come straight from that table; D and trimming were deduced from the DNA. Here the sample has some 90,000 clones; 85% to 95% occur a single time. The top ten hold around 0.38% of the sample.

The source is a human donor who was the organ donor for an intestinal transplant. The sample here was unstimulated CD8+ T cells sorted from spleen or lymph node cells, taken before transplant. The rearranged chain carries TRBV6-1 and TRBJ1-5; no confident D gene assignment can be made. The DNA sequence is given as TGTGCCAGCAGTGAAGCCAGTAATCAGCCCCAGCATTTT. This translates into CASSEASNQPQHF.